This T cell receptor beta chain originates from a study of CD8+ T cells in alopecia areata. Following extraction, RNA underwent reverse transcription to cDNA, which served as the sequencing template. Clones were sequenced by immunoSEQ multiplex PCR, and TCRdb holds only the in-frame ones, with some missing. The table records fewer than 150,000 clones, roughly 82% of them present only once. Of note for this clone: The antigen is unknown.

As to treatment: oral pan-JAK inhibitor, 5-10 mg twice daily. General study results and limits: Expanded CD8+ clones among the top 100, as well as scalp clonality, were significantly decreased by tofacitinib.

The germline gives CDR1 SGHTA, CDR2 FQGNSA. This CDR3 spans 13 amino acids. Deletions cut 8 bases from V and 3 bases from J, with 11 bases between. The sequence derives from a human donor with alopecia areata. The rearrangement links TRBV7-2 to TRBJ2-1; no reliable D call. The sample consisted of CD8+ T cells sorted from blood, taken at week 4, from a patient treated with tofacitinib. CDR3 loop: CASYILSYNEQFF. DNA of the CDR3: TGTGCCAGCTATATCCTAAGCTACAATGAGCAGTTCTTC.